A selection of T cell receptor beta chains follows, all from one sample in a study of a mutant IDH1 vaccine in newly diagnosed glioma. No antigen has been assigned to these receptors. Here immunoSEQ multiplex PCR was the method, and the copy in TCRdb shows in-frame clones only, minus some. The sample contains under 45,000 clones, 65% to 90% of which appear only once. Sample: PBMCs, taken from a glioma patient whose treatment included an IDH1 peptide vaccine. These receptors originate from a young man with glioma. Some clones in this sample may be carry-over from other donors' samples. CDR3s leave out the opening cysteine and the closing phenylalanine or tryptophan.

TRBJ1-1 TRBV7-9 ASSLVDEAF
TRBJ2-2 TRBV11-2 ASSLLLAGEYTGELF
TRBJ2-7 TRBV7-8 ASSPIFSGRVYEQY
TRBJ1-1 TRBV6-6 ASSPPGRNTESF
TRBJ1-4 TRBV5-6 ASSTGQTINEKLF
TRBJ1-3 TRBV6-5 ASSYNSMRRNTIY
TRBJ2-5 TRBV7-2 ASSSTRGVGETQY
TRBJ1-2 TRBV7-3 ASSLGVHPRGDGYT
TRBJ2-7 TRBV15 ATSRVVAGAVGAPRYEQY
TRBJ2-2 TRBV2 ASKGVTNTGELF